This paragraph reports one T cell receptor (beta chain). The antigen remains undetermined. The data stem from a study of metastatic and nonmetastatic thyroid tumors. Study background: The study looked at repertoires side by side in blood and in tumor or nodule tissue from malignant and benign thyroid patients. General study points: When malignant thyroid tumors were compared with benign nodules, TCR beta diversity was reportedly significantly higher in the malignant tumors. This held in both blood and tumor samples.

Original data processing: It was from CDR3 differences across clinicopathological groups that a distant-metastasis classifier for papillary thyroid cancer was built. TCRdb re-clonotyped the PCR reads through MiXCR. The V and J calls were not made by the authors but by TCRdb's processing. In the table there are 15,000 to 20,000 clones, around a quarter of which are singletons. The length of the CDR3 is 12 residues. Trimming took off 2 bases at V and 7 bases at J, with 9 bases between the two ends. CDR1 and CDR2 (germline): DFQATT, SNEGSKA (reference sequence). Patients were all untreated before their thyroid surgery.

The specimen sequenced was blood. J is TRBJ2-1 and V is TRBV20-1; D gene unclear. This TCR was recovered from a female donor with papillary thyroid cancer or a benign thyroid nodule (not recorded which). Some clones in this sample may be carry-over from other donors' samples. This chain's CDR3 is CSARIMGNEQFF. The CDR3 DNA reads as TGCAGTGCTAGAATAATGGGAAATGAGCAGTTCTTC.